Shown below are 5 T cell receptor beta chains from a single sample sequenced in a study of blood T cell repertoires in COVID-19. The repertoire was sequenced with immunoSEQ multiplex PCR; TCRdb's copy has only in-frame clones and lacks some. The data contain 85,000 to 90,000 clones, 85% to 90% of them seen just once; the ten biggest clones take up more than 4.5%. Sequenced: peripheral blood. The receptors shown here come from a woman older than 75 with active COVID-19.

This chain links TRBV19 with TRBJ2-2; 9 bases are a match to TRBD1. CDR1 is LNHDA and CDR2 is SQIVND in the germline V gene (reference sequence). The CDR3 extends over 15 amino acids. After removal of 6 bases from V and 4 bases from J, the junction contained 6 bases not matched to a gene. CDR3 loop: CASRGQGGRTGELFF. Here the CDR3 DNA reads TGTGCCAGTAGGGGACAGGGCGGTCGCACCGGGGAGCTGTTTTTT. Looking up the rest from reference TRBV19 and TRBJ2-2 gives the full variable domain: DGGITQSPKYLFRKEGQNVTLSCEQNLNHDAMYWYRQDPGQGLRLIYYSQIVNDFQKGDIAEGYSVSREKKESFPLTVTSAQKNPTAFYLCASRGQGGRTGELFFGEGSRLTVL.

The chain uses TRBV20-1 and TRBJ2-2; 8 nucleotides match TRBD2. The CDR3 runs to 14 residues. Trimming at V came to 3 bases and at J to 3 bases, leaving 3 bases not matched to a gene. CDR1 DFQATT and CDR2 SNEGSKA come from the germline V gene (reference sequence). The CDR3 loop is CSASGGLDTGELFF. The CDR3 nucleotides are TGCAGTGCTAGTGGGGGACTAGACACCGGGGAGCTGTTTTTT.

V usage is TRBV6-5 and J usage is TRBJ1-2; D possibly corresponds to TRBD1 (5 bases). Deletions cut 6 bases from V and 2 bases from J, with 16 bases between. Germline CDR1 is MNHEY and CDR2 is SVGAGI. The length of the CDR3 is 15 residues. The CDR3 is CASRPTAGTNYGYTF. The CDR3 DNA is TGTGCCAGCAGACCGACCGCGGGGACCAACTATGGCTACACCTTC.

The chain carries TRBV6-5 and TRBJ2-1, with 11 bases lining up with TRBD2. The J segment lost 4 bases and the V segment lost 8 bases, leaving 4 bases of the junction unmatched. The germline V gene encodes CDR1 MNHEY and CDR2 SVGAGI. There are 14 residues in the CDR3. Here the CDR3 DNA reads TGTGCCAGCGGTAGCGGGAGGGGTTACAATGAGCAGTTCTTC. Translation: CASGSGRGYNEQFF.

CDR3 sequence reads: CASSPGGSGRGNEQFF. The CDR3 DNA follows: TGTGCCAGCTCACCAGGTGGTAGCGGGAGGGGAAATGAGCAGTTCTTC. The chain couples TRBV18 to TRBJ2-1; 11 nucleotides line up with TRBD2. Looked up from germline, CDR1 is KGHSH and CDR2 is LQKENI. After removal of 2 bases from V and 7 bases from J, the junction contained 7 bases not matched to a gene. The CDR3 totals 16 residues.